Listed below are T cell receptor beta chains from one sample, sequenced in a study of technical replicates of blood from a few donors. Measured with immunoSEQ multiplex PCR; TCRdb has only the in-frame clones, and not every one. This table has about 14,000 clones, 80% to 85% appearing once. Sequencing was done on a sample of PBMCs. Receptors were obtained from a human donor in good health. Each CDR3 is given without its conserved first and last residue. Each record gives: clone size, J gene, D gene, V gene, CDR3 protein. A D gene is named only where the DNA matches it firmly. Rows may omit the clone size; those that give it use once, few, many or a size class.

clone size: .; J gene: TRBJ2-3; D gene: .; V gene: TRBV18; CDR3 protein: ASSPPTGEAFTDTQY
clone size: .; J gene: TRBJ2-3; D gene: TRBD2; V gene: TRBV15; CDR3 protein: ATSRDFTSGREDTQY
clone size: .; J gene: TRBJ2-2; D gene: TRBD1; V gene: TRBV5-1; CDR3 protein: ASGPDRALNTGELF
clone size: .; J gene: TRBJ2-3; D gene: .; V gene: TRBV7-9; CDR3 protein: ASSLGSSRGTQY
clone size: .; J gene: TRBJ2-3; D gene: TRBD1; V gene: TRBV6-1; CDR3 protein: ASSELTGGTDTQY
clone size: .; J gene: TRBJ1-1; D gene: .; V gene: TRBV2; CDR3 protein: ASRVGRGNTEAF
clone size: once; J gene: TRBJ2-3; D gene: .; V gene: TRBV27; CDR3 protein: ASSLPTGRVTDTQY
clone size: .; J gene: TRBJ2-5; D gene: .; V gene: TRBV10-1; CDR3 protein: ASSLGSGQETQY
clone size: .; J gene: TRBJ2-2; D gene: .; V gene: TRBV4-2; CDR3 protein: ASSQIVAGSHTNTGELF
clone size: .; J gene: TRBJ1-1; D gene: .; V gene: TRBV6-6; CDR3 protein: ASNRVDTEAF
clone size: once; J gene: TRBJ2-3; D gene: TRBD2; V gene: TRBV27; CDR3 protein: ASSSWTSGSWGTDTQY
clone size: .; J gene: TRBJ2-5; D gene: .; V gene: TRBV11-2; CDR3 protein: ASSWQGGTQY
clone size: .; J gene: TRBJ2-5; D gene: .; V gene: TRBV6-6; CDR3 protein: ASSLEETQY
clone size: .; J gene: TRBJ2-2; D gene: TRBD2; V gene: TRBV6-4; CDR3 protein: ASSDSRRETVGELF
clone size: few; J gene: TRBJ1-1; D gene: TRBD1; V gene: TRBV19; CDR3 protein: ATRQGTMNTEAF
clone size: once; J gene: TRBJ2-7; D gene: .; V gene: TRBV29-1; CDR3 protein: SVVIPGGFVDPGQY
clone size: .; J gene: TRBJ2-4; D gene: .; V gene: TRBV21-1; CDR3 protein: ASSRGTIGKIAKNIQY
clone size: .; J gene: TRBJ2-2; D gene: .; V gene: TRBV7-2; CDR3 protein: ASHRGGDDTGELF
clone size: .; J gene: TRBJ2-1; D gene: .; V gene: TRBV5-1; CDR3 protein: ASSLELNNEQF
clone size: once; J gene: TRBJ2-7; D gene: .; V gene: TRBV7-8; CDR3 protein: ASSLFGGTSDEQY
clone size: few; J gene: TRBJ2-1; D gene: .; V gene: TRBV30; CDR3 protein: AWSGQGNEQF
clone size: .; J gene: TRBJ2-3; D gene: TRBD1; V gene: TRBV6-5; CDR3 protein: ASSYGTGKGDTQY
clone size: .; J gene: TRBJ2-5; D gene: TRBD2; V gene: TRBV25-1; CDR3 protein: ASSEYGGRSETQY
clone size: few; J gene: TRBJ2-7; D gene: TRBD1; V gene: TRBV30; CDR3 protein: AWSAGTGGGDEQY
clone size: once; J gene: TRBJ2-7; D gene: TRBD2; V gene: TRBV4-1; CDR3 protein: ASRPGTGGSDEQY
clone size: .; J gene: TRBJ1-5; D gene: .; V gene: TRBV6-6; CDR3 protein: ASSLGQRNQPQH
clone size: .; J gene: TRBJ1-1; D gene: TRBD1; V gene: TRBV7-2; CDR3 protein: ASSLISGGQAF
clone size: .; J gene: TRBJ2-4; D gene: .; V gene: TRBV5-6; CDR3 protein: ASSYSTGLGAKNIQY
clone size: .; J gene: TRBJ2-4; D gene: TRBD1; V gene: TRBV6-5; CDR3 protein: ASSSGTGGNIQY
clone size: .; J gene: TRBJ2-7; D gene: .; V gene: TRBV6-1; CDR3 protein: ASSEASVARWAYEQY
clone size: .; J gene: TRBJ1-2; D gene: .; V gene: TRBV19; CDR3 protein: ASISPGQNYGYT
clone size: once; J gene: TRBJ2-7; D gene: .; V gene: TRBV30; CDR3 protein: AWRSPWAGGTDYEQY
clone size: .; J gene: TRBJ1-2; D gene: TRBD1; V gene: TRBV6-6; CDR3 protein: ASSYGTAHPYGYT
clone size: .; J gene: TRBJ1-2; D gene: .; V gene: TRBV6-5; CDR3 protein: ASSSLLEVSGYT
clone size: .; J gene: TRBJ2-3; D gene: .; V gene: TRBV7-3; CDR3 protein: ASSLTGVLTDTQY
clone size: .; J gene: TRBJ1-2; D gene: .; V gene: TRBV7-8; CDR3 protein: ASSRQVKRTGGYT
clone size: .; J gene: TRBJ2-3; D gene: TRBD2; V gene: TRBV7-9; CDR3 protein: ASSLGLAGVQY